The 13 T cell receptor beta chains given below trace back to one sample, sequenced in a study of blood T cells in healthy people across ages. Primed by a sample-barcoded 5' primer and a J-beta primer mix, a second PCR proceeded for roughly 6 to 12 cycles. Each CDR3 protein gets one entry after TCRdb re-called the 5' RACE reads with MiXCR. Counted here are more than 650,000 distinct CDR3 sequences, about 20% occurring once; the ten biggest clones make up around a fifth. The sequenced sample consisted of blood. The source is a man between 65 and 85 years old in good health.

This clonotype was detected only a few times. The chain is built from TRBV6-5 and TRBJ2-1, with 14 nucleotides matching TRBD2. CDR1 and CDR2 from the germline V gene are MNHEY and SVGAGI. The CDR3 runs 16 residues. V was pared by 0 bases and J by 8 bases, with 3 bases of the junction left unmatched. CDR3 nucleotides: TGTGCCAGCAGTTACTCGGGACTAGCGGGAGTGGATGAGCAGTTCTTC. Its translation: CASSYSGLAGVDEQFF.

This chain links TRBV20-1 with TRBJ2-7; TRBD2 might be the D (5 bases). Trimming took off 1 base at V and 3 bases at J, with 34 bases between the two ends. This CDR3 region has 21 residues. Germline CDR1 DFQATT, CDR2 SNEGSKA (reference sequence). The CDR3 spells CSARVPSYWGDRAGWVYEQYF. Written as DNA, the CDR3 is TGCAGTGCTAGAGTACCATCATATTGGGGAGATCGCGCGGGCTGGGTCTACGAGCAGTACTTC.

This chain joins TRBV12-3 or TRBV12-4 and TRBJ2-3, with 7 bases that match TRBD1. After removal of 11 bases from V and 6 bases from J, the junction contained 8 bases not matched to a gene. The CDR3 length is 12 residues. The CDR3 region has the DNA TGTGCCCTATCACAGGGGTCGGATACGCAGTATTTT. The encoded protein is CALSQGSDTQYF.

In this sample, this clonotype turned up many times. The chain carries TRBV18 and TRBJ1-3, with D unclear. Deletions cut 3 bases from V and 7 bases from J, with 7 bases between. The CDR3 length is 12 residues. Germline V gene data show CDR1 as KGHSH and CDR2 as LQKENI. The CDR3, as DNA: TGTGCCAGCTCACCCGTTGGGAACACCATATATTTT. It translates to CASSPVGNTIYF. The full variable domain, with the rest looked up from reference TRBV18 and TRBJ1-3, is NAGVMQNPRHLVRRRGQEARLRCSPMKGHSHVYWYRQLPEEGLKFMVYLQKENIIDESGMPKERFSAEFPKEGPSILRIQQVVRGDSAAYFCASSPVGNTIYFGEGSWLTVV.

The chain employs TRBV2 and TRBJ2-2, with D hard to call. V gave up 7 bases and J gave up 4 bases, with 13 bases separating them. Germline CDR1 and CDR2: SNHLY and FYNNEI. This CDR3 contains 14 residues. The CDR3 region is CASITGPITGELFF. In DNA, the CDR3 is TGTGCCAGCATTACGGGCCCCATCACCGGGGAGCTGTTTTTT.

V gene TRBV10-3 combines with J gene TRBJ1-4; the match to TRBD1 covers 7 bases. The germline V gene has CDR1 ENHRY and CDR2 SYGVKD. The CDR3 covers 14 residues. V was clipped by 6 bases and J by 5 bases; unmatched bases: 6. CDR3 DNA sequence: TGTGCCATCAGCAAGACAGGGTTAAATGAAAAACTGTTTTTT. The encoded protein is CAISKTGLNEKLFF.

The chain uses TRBV6-2 or TRBV6-3 and TRBJ2-7; unclear D gene. Deletions cut 7 bases from V and 2 bases from J, with 9 bases between. Germline CDR1 MNHEY, CDR2 SVGEGT. The CDR3 has 12 residues. In nucleotides, the CDR3 is TGTGCCAGCAATCACGGAGCCTACGAGCAGTACTTC. Amino acids: CASNHGAYEQYF.

This clonotype was detected ten times or more. The V and J genes are TRBV29-1 and TRBJ2-5; 8 bases map to TRBD2. The germline V gene encodes CDR1 SQVTM and CDR2 ANQGSEA. CDR3 length: 14 amino acids. Trimming took 1 base from V and 4 from J; bases not matched to a gene: 5. CDR3: CSVEVAGMGETQYF. The CDR3 region has the DNA TGCAGCGTTGAAGTAGCGGGAATGGGAGAGACCCAGTACTTC. Filled out from reference TRBV29-1 and TRBJ2-5, the complete variable domain reads SAVISQKPSRDICQRGTSLTIQCQVDSQVTMMFWYRQQPGQSLTLIATANQGSEATYESGFVIDKFPISRPNLTFSTLTVSNMSPEDSSIYLCSVEVAGMGETQYFGPGTRLLVL.

The chain couples TRBV15 to TRBJ1-5; D not resolved. This CDR3 is 14 amino acids long. CDR1 is LNHNV, CDR2 YYDKDF, per germline (reference sequence). V shed 8 bases and J shed 0 bases, with 11 bases lying between them. CDR3 residues: CATEGGYSNQPQHF. DNA of the CDR3: TGTGCCACCGAGGGTGGTTATAGCAATCAGCCCCAGCATTTT.

This clonotype appeared a few times. The chain uses TRBV12-3 or TRBV12-4 and TRBJ2-2; 7 bases are a match to TRBD2. The CDR3 is 13 amino acids. The CDR3 coding sequence is TGTGTCGTTCTAGCGGCCCTCACCGGGGAGCTGTTTTTT. It encodes CVVLAALTGELFF.

This clonotype showed up just a few times. This chain connects TRBV29-1 to TRBJ2-5, with D maybe TRBD2 (5 bases). The length of the CDR3 is 13 residues. The V end was cut by 0 bases, the J end by 7 bases, with 12 bases between. The germline V gene encodes CDR1 SQVTM and CDR2 ANQGSEA. CDR3 sequence reads: CSVEDDPRGTQYF. For the CDR3, the DNA is TGCAGCGTTGAAGATGACCCCCGGGGGACCCAGTACTTC.

This clonotype came up once. J is TRBJ2-1 and V is TRBV12-3 or TRBV12-4; 8 bases fit TRBD2. J was trimmed by 8 bases and V by 7 bases; bases with no gene match: 10. CDR3 size: 14 residues. DNA for the CDR3: TGTGCCAGCAACCCGGGCCTCGGGGGGGATGAGCAGTTCTTC. This gives the protein CASNPGLGGDEQFF.

This clonotype appeared a few times. The rearrangement uses TRBV7-2 and TRBJ2-3, with 14 bases matching TRBD2. Germline assignment: CDR1 SGHTA and CDR2 FQGNSA. J was trimmed by 5 bases and V by 7 bases; bases with no gene match: 5. This CDR3 is 15 amino acids long. CDR3 region: CASTRLAGGIDTQYF. CDR3 bases: TGTGCCAGCACCCGACTAGCGGGAGGGATAGATACGCAGTATTTT.